This TCR beta chain was profiled in a study of shared clonotypes between healthy human individuals. TCRdb keeps only in-frame clones here, not all; method: immunoSEQ multiplex PCR. The sample holds approximately 2.4 million clones, roughly 95% seen once. Germline V gives CDR1 LNHDA, CDR2 SQIVND (reference sequence). This CDR3 is built from 18 residues. J was trimmed by 2 bases and V by 8 bases; bases with no gene match: 18. The J gene is TRBJ2-7, the V gene TRBV19, with 10 bases matching TRBD2. The source material was naive CD4+ T cells sorted from blood. Subset defined: CD45RA+ positively selected. The TCR comes from a man aged 18 to 30 in good health. The DNA for the CDR3 is TGTGCCAGTTCAGGGACCCCTGGGACTAGCGTGGAGACCTACGAGCAGTACTTC. This gives the protein CASSGTPGTSVETYEQYF.